The clone carrying this T cell receptor beta chain was seen a few times. The antigen remains undetermined. This record belongs to a study of CD8+ T cells in alopecia areata. Findings and limits, study-wide: Normal scalp had lower clonality than lesional scalp, with alopecia totalis/universalis lesions showing this most strongly.

Per germline, CDR1 SQVTM and CDR2 ANQGSEA. Losses at the gene ends were 4 bases for V and 6 bases for J; bases not matched to a gene: 20. The length of the CDR3 is 17 residues. cDNA reverse transcribed from extracted RNA served as the sequencing template. The repertoire was sequenced with immunoSEQ multiplex PCR; TCRdb's copy has only in-frame clones and lacks some. In the table there are some 120,000 clones, about 50% of which are singletons. From alopecia areata patients, lesional scalp punch biopsies and peripheral blood were collected. The researchers isolated CD4+ and CD8+ T cells from PBMCs by sorting.

Sequences were obtained from NKG2D-low CD8+ T cells sorted from blood. The chain couples TRBV29-1 to TRBJ1-1; the match to TRBD1 covers 7 bases. The origin of this receptor is a human donor with alopecia areata. CDR3: CSVVTTGRPGTEAEAFF. DNA for the CDR3: TGCAGCGTTGTCACGACAGGGCGTCCTGGCACTGAAGCTGAAGCTTTCTTT.